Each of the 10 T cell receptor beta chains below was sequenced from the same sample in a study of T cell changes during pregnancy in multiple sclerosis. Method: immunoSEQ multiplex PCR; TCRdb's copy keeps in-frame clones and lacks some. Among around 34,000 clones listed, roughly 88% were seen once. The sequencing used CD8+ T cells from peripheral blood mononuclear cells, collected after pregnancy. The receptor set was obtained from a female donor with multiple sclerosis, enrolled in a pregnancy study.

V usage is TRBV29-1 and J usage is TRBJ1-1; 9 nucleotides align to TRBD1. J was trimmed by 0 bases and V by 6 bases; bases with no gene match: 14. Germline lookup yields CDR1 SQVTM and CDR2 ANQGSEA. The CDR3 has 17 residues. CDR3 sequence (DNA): TGCAGCGTCAGGGACAGGGAGGAAGTTTTCATGAACACTGAAGCTTTCTTT. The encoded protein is CSVRDREEVFMNTEAFF.

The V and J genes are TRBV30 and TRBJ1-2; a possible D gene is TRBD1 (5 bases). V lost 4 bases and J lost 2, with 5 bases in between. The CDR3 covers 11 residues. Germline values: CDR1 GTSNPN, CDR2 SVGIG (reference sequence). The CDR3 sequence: CAWKGNYGYTF. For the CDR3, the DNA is TGTGCCTGGAAGGGGAACTATGGCTACACCTTC.

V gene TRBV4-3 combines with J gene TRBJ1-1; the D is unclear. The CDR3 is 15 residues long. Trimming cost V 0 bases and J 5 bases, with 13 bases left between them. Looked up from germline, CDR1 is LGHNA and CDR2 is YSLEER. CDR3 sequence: CASSQEGGLWTEAFF. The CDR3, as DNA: TGCGCCAGCAGCCAAGAAGGAGGGTTATGGACTGAAGCTTTCTTT.

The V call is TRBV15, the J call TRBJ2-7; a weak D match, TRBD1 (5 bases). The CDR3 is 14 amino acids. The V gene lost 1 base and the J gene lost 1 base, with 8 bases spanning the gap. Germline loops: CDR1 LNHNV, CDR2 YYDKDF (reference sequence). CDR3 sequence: CATSRVRQSYEQYF. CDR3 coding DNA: TGTGCCACCAGCAGAGTACGACAGTCCTACGAGCAGTACTTC.

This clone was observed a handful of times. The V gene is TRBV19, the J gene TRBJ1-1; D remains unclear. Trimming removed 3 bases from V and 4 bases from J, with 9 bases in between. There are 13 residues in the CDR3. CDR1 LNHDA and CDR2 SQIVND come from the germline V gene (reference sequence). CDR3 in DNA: TGTGCCAGTAGTATCGGACGGGGCACTGAAGCTTTCTTT. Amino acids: CASSIGRGTEAFF.

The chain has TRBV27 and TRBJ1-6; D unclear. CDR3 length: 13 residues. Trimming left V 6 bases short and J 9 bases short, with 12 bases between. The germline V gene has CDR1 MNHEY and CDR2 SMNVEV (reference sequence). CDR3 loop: CASSLGPRSPLHF. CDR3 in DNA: TGTGCCAGCAGCCTGGGCCCTCGTTCACCCCTCCACTTT.

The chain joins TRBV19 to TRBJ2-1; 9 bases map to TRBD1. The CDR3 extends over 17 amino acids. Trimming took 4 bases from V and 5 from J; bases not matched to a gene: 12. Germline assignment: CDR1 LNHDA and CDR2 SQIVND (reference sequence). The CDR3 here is CASSTPIWTGVNNEQFF. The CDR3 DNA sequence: TGTGCCAGTAGTACGCCCATTTGGACAGGGGTAAACAATGAGCAGTTCTTC.

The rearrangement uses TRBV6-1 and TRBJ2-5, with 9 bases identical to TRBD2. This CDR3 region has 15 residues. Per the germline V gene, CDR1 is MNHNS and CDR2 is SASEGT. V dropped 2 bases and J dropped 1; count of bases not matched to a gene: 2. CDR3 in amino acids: CASSELAGSQETQYF. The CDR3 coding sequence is TGTGCCAGCAGTGAACTAGCGGGGTCCCAAGAGACCCAGTACTTC.

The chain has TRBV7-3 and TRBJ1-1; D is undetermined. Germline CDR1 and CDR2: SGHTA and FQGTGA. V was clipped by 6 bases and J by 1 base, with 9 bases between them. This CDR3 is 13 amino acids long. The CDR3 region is CASRSSANTEAFF. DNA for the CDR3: TGTGCCAGCAGGTCCAGCGCGAACACTGAAGCTTTCTTT. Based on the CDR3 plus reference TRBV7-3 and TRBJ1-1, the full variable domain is GAGVSQTPSNKVTEKGKYVELRCDPISGHTALYWYRQSLGQGPEFLIYFQGTGAADDSGLPNDRFFAVRPEGSVSTLKIQRTERGDSAVYLCASRSSANTEAFFGQGTRLTVV.

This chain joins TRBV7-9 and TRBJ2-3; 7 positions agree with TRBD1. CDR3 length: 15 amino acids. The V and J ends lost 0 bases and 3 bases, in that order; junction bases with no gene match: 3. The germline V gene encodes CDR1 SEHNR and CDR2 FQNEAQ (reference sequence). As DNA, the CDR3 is TGTGCCAGCAGCTTAGCCCAGGGGGTTACAGATACGCAGTATTTT. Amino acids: CASSLAQGVTDTQYF.